These 7 T cell receptor beta chains originate from one sample sequenced in a study of identical twins. TCRdb independently ran MiXCR on the 5' RACE reads; one entry per CDR3 protein. The data hold fewer than 550,000 distinct CDR3 sequences, with approximately 16% observed a single time. Separately, the same data were catalogued under a study of yellow fever vaccine responses in identical twins.

The sequenced sample was CD4+ T cells sorted from blood. The receptor source for this set is a woman between 18 and 29 years old in good health.

This clonotype has at least ten counts. The chain carries TRBV21-1 and TRBJ1-1; TRBD1, the table's D call, lacks a check against the DNA. TRBV21-1 is deemed a pseudogene. The CDR3 consists of 15 residues. The CDR3 nucleotides read TGTGCCAGCAGCACCCCGGACGGAAAGAACACTGAAGCTTTCTTT. This codes for CASSTPDGKNTEAFF.

This clonotype has only a few counts. The rearrangement links TRBV24-1 to TRBJ2-3; the match to TRBD1 covers 9 bases. CDR1 KGHDR and CDR2 SFDVKD come from the germline V gene. The ends lost 5 bases at V and 2 bases at J; junction bases unmatched: 4. The CDR3 runs to 15 residues. The CDR3 spells CATSARTGATDTQYF. CDR3 nucleotides: TGTGCCACCAGTGCGAGGACAGGGGCCACAGATACGCAGTATTTT.

This clonotype has more than one count but fewer than ten. The chain combines TRBV20-1 with TRBJ2-5, with 9 bases aligning to TRBD2. V shed 0 bases and J 2 bases; nucleotides not matched to a gene: 7. This CDR3 comprises 16 residues. In germline, CDR1 is DFQATT, CDR2 SNEGSKA (reference sequence). Here the CDR3 reads CSAREWREGSQETQYF. The DNA of the CDR3 is TGCAGTGCTAGAGAATGGCGGGAGGGCAGTCAAGAGACCCAGTACTTC.

This clonotype was seen only a few times. The V gene is TRBV24-1, the J gene TRBJ2-2; 9 bases line up with TRBD1. The CDR3 contains 17 residues. J gave up 0 bases and V 0 bases, and 1 base lay outside the gene matches. Germline lookup yields CDR1 KGHDR and CDR2 SFDVKD. In DNA, the CDR3 is TGTGCCACCAGTGATTTGAGACAGGGGGCGAACACCGGGGAGCTGTTTTTT. Residues: CATSDLRQGANTGELFF.

Many counts were recorded for this clonotype. The rearrangement uses TRBV6-5 and TRBJ1-2; D is ambiguous. The CDR3 sequence is 13 residues long. V gave up 5 bases and J gave up 0 bases, with 7 bases separating them. CDR1 is MNHEY and CDR2 is SVGAGI in the germline V gene. The CDR3 DNA follows: TGTGCCAGCAGTCTATCAACTAACTATGGCTACACCTTC. Residues: CASSLSTNYGYTF.

This clonotype was counted between two and nine times. The chain joins TRBV20-1 to TRBJ2-1; 8 positions match TRBD2. The germline V gene encodes CDR1 DFQATT and CDR2 SNEGSKA (reference sequence). CDR3 size: 13 residues. With V trimmed by 8 bases and J by 7 bases, 10 bases remained unmatched. The CDR3 DNA reads as TGCAGTCCTACTTTAGCGGGGATTAATGAGCAGTTCTTC. As protein: CSPTLAGINEQFF.

The chain carries TRBV7-9 and TRBJ2-2, with D tentatively TRBD1 (6 bases). The CDR3 sequence is 16 residues long. Germline V gives CDR1 SEHNR, CDR2 FQNEAQ (reference sequence). V dropped 4 bases and J dropped 1 base, with 13 bases sitting between them. The CDR3, as DNA: TGTGCCAGCAGCTCATCAGGGGCGGGGAACACCGGGGAGCTGTTTTTT. This sequence encodes CASSSSGAGNTGELFF.